Below, 9 T cell receptor beta chains from the same sample are listed, as sequenced in a study of blood T cell repertoires in COVID-19. The assay was immunoSEQ multiplex PCR, and TCRdb's table has in-frame clones only and misses some. The data show roughly 380,000 clones, around 84% seen once. The specimen sequenced was peripheral blood. The source of these receptors is a woman under 30 with acute or convalescent COVID-19.

The chain couples TRBV6-5 to TRBJ1-6, with D hard to call. The CDR3 has 14 amino acids. The germline gives CDR1 MNHEY, CDR2 SVGAGI. Trimming pared 8 bases from V and 3 bases from J, leaving 11 bases between. Here the CDR3 reads CASAERVYNSPLHF. CDR3 coding DNA: TGTGCCAGCGCCGAACGAGTCTATAATTCACCCCTCCACTTT.

This chain joins TRBV18 and TRBJ1-3; no definite D call. Trimming removed 3 bases from V and 4 bases from J, with 13 bases in between. Germline CDR1 reads KGHSH; CDR2 reads LQKENI. The CDR3 has 15 residues. This CDR3 reads CASSPSQQVGNTIYF. The CDR3, as DNA: TGTGCCAGCTCACCCAGCCAGCAGGTGGGAAACACCATATATTTT.

The CDR3 sequence is CARGPQGASEAFF. Here the CDR3 DNA reads TGTGCCAGAGGCCCACAGGGGGCCTCTGAAGCTTTCTTT. V usage is TRBV2 and J usage is TRBJ1-1, with 9 bases aligning to TRBD1. CDR3 length: 13 residues. Germline V gene lookup returns CDR1 SNHLY and CDR2 FYNNEI. With V trimmed by 9 bases and J by 6 bases, 8 bases remained unmatched.

The V and J genes are TRBV25-1 and TRBJ2-3; 8 bases match TRBD2. This CDR3 is built from 14 residues. Trimming removed 5 bases from V and 4 bases from J; junction bases left unmatched: 5. Germline V lookup: CDR1 MGHDK, CDR2 SYGVNS. DNA of the CDR3: TGTGCCAGCAGTCCGCGGGGGGCCTCAGATACGCAGTATTTT. As protein: CASSPRGASDTQYF.

The chain is built from TRBV28 and TRBJ1-4, with a possible D match to TRBD1 (6 bases). Germline-derived CDR1 and CDR2 are MDHEN and SYDVKM. CDR3 length: 15 residues. V lost 3 bases to trimming and J lost 6 bases, with 14 bases between them. The CDR3 nucleotides read TGTGCCAGCAGTTTGGGGGGGGCCCGATATGAAAAACTGTTTTTT. It yields the protein CASSLGGARYEKLFF.

The chain is built from TRBV9 and TRBJ2-7, with a possible D match to TRBD1 (6 bases). V lost 3 bases to trimming and J lost 5 bases, with 18 bases between them. Germline CDR1 SGDLS, CDR2 YYNGEE. This CDR3 region has 15 residues. CDR3 bases: TGTGCCAGCAGCGCGTCCGGGACAATTTTCGACGAGCAGTACTTC. Protein sequence: CASSASGTIFDEQYF. The variable domain in full, completed from reference TRBV9 and TRBJ2-7, reads DSGVTQTPKHLITATGQRVTLRCSPRSGDLSVYWYQQSLDQGLQFLIQYYNGEERAKGNILERFSAQQFPDLHSELNLSSLELGDSALYFCASSASGTIFDEQYFGPGTRLTVT.

The rearrangement joins TRBV5-1 to TRBJ2-7, with D perhaps TRBD1 (5 bases). The CDR3 sequence is 16 residues long. Germline V gene sequence: CDR1 SGHRS, CDR2 YFSETQ. Trimming cost V 5 bases and J 2 bases, with 20 bases left between them. CDR3 DNA: TGCGCCAGCAGATACATTCCCGACAGAGCTGCCTACGAGCAGTACTTC. Translated, it gives CASRYIPDRAAYEQYF.

The V gene is TRBV7-3, the J gene TRBJ2-3, with 7 bases fitting TRBD2. With 3 bases clipped from V and 5 bases from J, the junction kept 14 bases outside the gene matches. The germline V gene has CDR1 SGHTA and CDR2 FQGTGA. The CDR3 runs to 17 residues. The CDR3 bases are TGTGCCAGCAGCTTGAAGATCCGGGGCGGGGGTGAAGATACGCAGTATTTT. This encodes CASSLKIRGGGEDTQYF. Filled out from reference TRBV7-3 and TRBJ2-3, the complete variable domain reads GAGVSQTPSNKVTEKGKYVELRCDPISGHTALYWYRQSLGQGPEFLIYFQGTGAADDSGLPNDRFFAVRPEGSVSTLKIQRTERGDSAVYLCASSLKIRGGGEDTQYFGPGTRLTVL.

The chain employs TRBV6-5 and TRBJ2-1; TRBD2 aligns across 12 bases. Germline CDR1 is MNHEY and CDR2 is SVGAGI. The trim removed 7 bases at V and 6 bases at J, leaving 7 bases unmatched. CDR3 length equals 15 residues. The CDR3 DNA reads as TGTGCCAGCACCCTCCTAGCGGGAGGGACCAATGAGCAGTTCTTC. This sequence encodes CASTLLAGGTNEQFF.